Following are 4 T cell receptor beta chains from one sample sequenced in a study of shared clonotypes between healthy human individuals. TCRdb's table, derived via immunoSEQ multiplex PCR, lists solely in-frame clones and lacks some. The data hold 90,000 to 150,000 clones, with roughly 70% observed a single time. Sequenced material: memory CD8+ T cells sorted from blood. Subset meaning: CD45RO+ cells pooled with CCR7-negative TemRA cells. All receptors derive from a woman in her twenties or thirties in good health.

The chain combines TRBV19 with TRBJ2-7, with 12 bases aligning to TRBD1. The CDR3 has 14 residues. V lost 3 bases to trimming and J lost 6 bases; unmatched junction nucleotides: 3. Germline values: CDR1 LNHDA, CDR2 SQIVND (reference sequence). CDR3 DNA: TGTGCCAGTAGTATGGGACAGGGGGCAGCCGAGCAGTACTTC. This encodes CASSMGQGAAEQYF.

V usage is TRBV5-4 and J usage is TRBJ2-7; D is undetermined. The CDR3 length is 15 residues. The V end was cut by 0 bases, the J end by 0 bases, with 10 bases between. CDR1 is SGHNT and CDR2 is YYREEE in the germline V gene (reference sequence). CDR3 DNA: TGTGCCAGCAGCTTGGATCTGCCTAGCTCCTACGAGCAGTACTTC. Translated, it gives CASSLDLPSSYEQYF.

The CDR3 here is CASRGAEAFF. CDR3 sequence (DNA): TGTGCCAGCCGGGGGGCTGAAGCTTTCTTT. This chain connects TRBV19 to TRBJ1-1; D is perhaps TRBD1 (5 bases). Trimming left V 9 bases short and J 6 bases short, with 8 bases between. Germline V CDR1 and CDR2: LNHDA, SQIVND (reference sequence). This CDR3 region has 10 residues. The variable domain in full, with the rest retrieved from reference TRBV19 and TRBJ1-1, is DGGITQSPKYLFRKEGQNVTLSCEQNLNHDAMYWYRQDPGQGLRLIYYSQIVNDFQKGDIAEGYSVSREKKESFPLTVTSAQKNPTAFYLCASRGAEAFFGQGTRLTVV.

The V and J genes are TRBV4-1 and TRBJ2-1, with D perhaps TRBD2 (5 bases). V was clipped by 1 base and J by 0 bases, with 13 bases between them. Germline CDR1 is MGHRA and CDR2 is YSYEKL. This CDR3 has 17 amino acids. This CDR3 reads CASSQVGLPSSYNEQFF. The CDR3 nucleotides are TGCGCCAGCAGCCAAGTCGGACTCCCGAGCTCCTACAATGAGCAGTTCTTC.